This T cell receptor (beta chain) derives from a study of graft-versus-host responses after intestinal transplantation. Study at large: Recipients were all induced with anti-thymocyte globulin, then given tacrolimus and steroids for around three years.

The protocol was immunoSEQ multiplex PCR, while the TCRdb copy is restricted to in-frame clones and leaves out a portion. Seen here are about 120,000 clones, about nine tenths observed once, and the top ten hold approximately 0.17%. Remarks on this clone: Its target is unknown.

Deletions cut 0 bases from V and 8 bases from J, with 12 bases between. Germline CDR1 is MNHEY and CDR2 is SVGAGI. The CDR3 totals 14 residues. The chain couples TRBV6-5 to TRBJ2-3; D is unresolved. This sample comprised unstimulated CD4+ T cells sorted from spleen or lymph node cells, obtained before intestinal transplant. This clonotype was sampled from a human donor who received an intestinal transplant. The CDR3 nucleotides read TGTGCCAGCAGTTACTCGAACCGCGCTGGTACGCAGTATTTT. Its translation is CASSYSNRAGTQYF.